The 16 T cell receptor beta chains below come from one sample, sequenced in a study of T cell responses to AZD1222 COVID-19 vaccine. TCRdb's copy holds only in-frame clones and misses some; the assay was immunoSEQ multiplex PCR. The table has about 150,000 clones, more than 85% seen once. The sequencing here drew on peripheral blood, taken 28 days after the second AZD1222 dose. The receptors derive from an adult who received the AZD1222 COVID-19 vaccine.

The chain joins TRBV7-2 to TRBJ1-6, with D unclear. Germline V CDR1 and CDR2: SGHTA, FQGNSA. The CDR3 consists of 14 residues. Trimming took off 4 bases at V and 4 bases at J, with 8 bases between the two ends. CDR3 DNA sequence: TGTGCCAGCAGCTATACGGGGTATAATTCACCCCTCCACTTT. Protein sequence: CASSYTGYNSPLHF.

CDR3 sequence reads: CASSSQGGLNTEAFF. The CDR3 DNA sequence: TGTGCCAGCAGCTCCCAGGGGGGACTCAACACTGAAGCTTTCTTT. The chain employs TRBV11-2 and TRBJ1-1; 7 bases are a match to TRBD1. Germline CDR1 SGHAT, CDR2 FQNNGV. The CDR3 spans 15 residues. V lost 4 bases and J lost 2; bases outside the gene matches: 7.

V usage is TRBV19 and J usage is TRBJ2-5; no firm D call. V was trimmed by 7 bases and J by 5 bases, leaving 17 bases between them. Germline values: CDR1 LNHDA, CDR2 SQIVND (reference sequence). CDR3 length equals 14 residues. The CDR3: CASTLAGGSETQYF. CDR3 nucleotides: TGTGCCAGTACTTTGGCAGGTGGTTCTGAGACCCAGTACTTC.

This sequence joins TRBV27 and TRBJ1-2, with 8 bases matching TRBD1. Germline trimming cut 3 bases from V and 3 bases from J; bases unmatched to any gene: 3. The germline CDR1 and CDR2 sequences are MNHEY and SMNVEV (reference sequence). The CDR3 totals 14 residues. The CDR3, as DNA: TGTGCCAGCAGTTTTCGGACAGGGTACTATGGCTACACCTTC. It is translated as CASSFRTGYYGYTF.

The CDR3 reads CASNPSASSYNEQFF. CDR3 DNA sequence: TGTGCCAGCAATCCTAGCGCGAGCTCCTACAATGAGCAGTTCTTC. J is TRBJ2-1 and V is TRBV2; a weak D match, TRBD2 (6 bases). The CDR3 covers 15 residues. In germline, CDR1 is SNHLY, CDR2 FYNNEI. V lost 7 bases, J lost 0 bases, and 13 bases lay in between.

The chain has TRBV7-3 and TRBJ1-6; 7 bases line up with TRBD1. Germline V lookup: CDR1 SGHTA, CDR2 FQGTGA. With V trimmed by 2 bases and J by 5 bases, 12 bases remained unmatched. The CDR3 is 18 residues long. The DNA of the CDR3 is TGTGCCAGCAGCTTAGATTGGTCAGGGGGGACGCATAATTCACCCCTCCACTTT. This translates into CASSLDWSGGTHNSPLHF.

The V and J genes are TRBV9 and TRBJ2-3, with D perhaps TRBD2 (6 bases). Germline V gives CDR1 SGDLS, CDR2 YYNGEE. This CDR3 has 16 amino acids. The ends were cut back, 0 bases at V and 1 base at J, with 12 bases in the middle. CDR3 coding DNA: TGTGCCAGCAGCGTAGGGACGGGAGCAGGCACAGATACGCAGTATTTT. Translating gives CASSVGTGAGTDTQYF.

This clone was seen just once. The V gene is TRBV15, the J gene TRBJ2-7; 7 bases are shared with TRBD2. V was pared by 1 base and J by 5 bases, with 5 bases of the junction left unmatched. This CDR3 has 14 amino acids. Germline V lookup: CDR1 LNHNV, CDR2 YYDKDF (reference sequence). CDR3 region: CATSRVSRENEQYF. The CDR3 nucleotides read TGTGCCACCAGCAGAGTCTCGCGGGAGAACGAGCAGTACTTC.

The chain joins TRBV4-1 to TRBJ2-1; TRBD2 matches 9 bases. From germline, CDR1 is MGHRA and CDR2 YSYEKL. CDR3 length: 15 amino acids. Germline trimming cut 2 bases from V and 10 bases from J; bases unmatched to any gene: 9. CDR3 in amino acids: CASSQRSGRNGEQFF. The DNA of the CDR3 is TGCGCCAGCAGCCAAAGGAGCGGGAGGAACGGAGAGCAGTTCTTC.

Concerning this clone: Mismatch with germline at one junction end may stem from a read error. The V call is TRBV7-7, the J call TRBJ1-4; D ambiguous. The CDR3 contains 15 residues. In germline, CDR1 is SSHAT, CDR2 FNYEAQ (reference sequence). The CDR3 nucleotides are TGTGCTAGCAGCCTCCAGCGGGGAACTAATGAAAAACTGTTTTTT. Amino acid sequence: CASSLQRGTNEKLFF.

The chain couples TRBV7-9 to TRBJ1-1, with TRBD1 identical over 7 bases. The CDR3 totals 12 residues. In germline, CDR1 is SEHNR, CDR2 FQNEAQ (reference sequence). The junction had 4 bases not matched to a gene; V was cut back by 5 bases and J by 7 bases. The CDR3 here is CASSEGQDEAFF. The CDR3 nucleotides read TGTGCCAGCAGCGAAGGACAGGATGAAGCTTTCTTT. Supplemented by reference TRBV7-9 and TRBJ1-1, the full variable domain reads DTGVSQNPRHKITKRGQNVTFRCDPISEHNRLYWYRQTLGQGPEFLTYFQNEAQLEKSRLLSDRFSAERPKGSFSTLEIQRTEQGDSAMYLCASSEGQDEAFFGQGTRLTVV.

The V call is TRBV21-1, the J call TRBJ1-1. TRBV21-1 is a recognized pseudogene. The CDR3 covers 14 residues. DNA for the CDR3: TGTGCCAGCAGCCCGCGGGATCAAAGGGCTGAAGCTTTCTTT. Translation gives CASSPRDQRAEAFF.

The V gene is TRBV7-2, the J gene TRBJ2-7, with a weak D call TRBD2 (6 bases). Trimming stripped 5 bases from V and 6 bases from J, with 17 bases between. CDR1 and CDR2 from the germline V gene are SGHTA and FQGNSA. The CDR3 has 14 residues. The CDR3 here is CASSQGTWATEQYF. CDR3 DNA: TGTGCCAGCAGCCAAGGGACTTGGGCTACCGAGCAGTACTTC.

The chain employs TRBV5-1 and TRBJ2-1, with TRBD2 matching 11 bases. Germline lookup yields CDR1 SGHRS and CDR2 YFSETQ. Trimming removed 0 bases from V and 7 bases from J; junction bases left unmatched: 3. The CDR3 is made up of 15 amino acids. CDR3 sequence reads: CASSLALAGGNEQFF. The CDR3 DNA is TGCGCCAGCAGCTTGGCCCTAGCGGGAGGTAATGAGCAGTTCTTC.

J is TRBJ1-6 and V is TRBV19; possible D gene TRBD1, 6 bases. Trimming removed 4 bases from V and 8 bases from J, with 12 bases in between. Germline CDR1 LNHDA, CDR2 SQIVND (reference sequence). The CDR3 runs to 14 residues. The CDR3 nucleotides read TGTGCCAGTAGTAAAGGACAGAGCTATTCACCCCTCCACTTT. Protein product: CASSKGQSYSPLHF. Filled out from reference TRBV19 and TRBJ1-6, the complete variable domain reads DGGITQSPKYLFRKEGQNVTLSCEQNLNHDAMYWYRQDPGQGLRLIYYSQIVNDFQKGDIAEGYSVSREKKESFPLTVTSAQKNPTAFYLCASSKGQSYSPLHFGNGTRLTVT.

This rearrangement joins TRBV5-4 to TRBJ1-6; possible D gene TRBD1, 5 bases. The germline V gene has CDR1 SGHNT and CDR2 YYREEE (reference sequence). There are 13 residues in the CDR3. The ends were cut back, 4 bases at V and 14 bases at J, with 16 bases in the middle. The CDR3 protein is CASSRDSVSALHF. CDR3 sequence (DNA): TGTGCCAGCAGCCGGGACTCGGTGTCGGCCCTCCACTTT.